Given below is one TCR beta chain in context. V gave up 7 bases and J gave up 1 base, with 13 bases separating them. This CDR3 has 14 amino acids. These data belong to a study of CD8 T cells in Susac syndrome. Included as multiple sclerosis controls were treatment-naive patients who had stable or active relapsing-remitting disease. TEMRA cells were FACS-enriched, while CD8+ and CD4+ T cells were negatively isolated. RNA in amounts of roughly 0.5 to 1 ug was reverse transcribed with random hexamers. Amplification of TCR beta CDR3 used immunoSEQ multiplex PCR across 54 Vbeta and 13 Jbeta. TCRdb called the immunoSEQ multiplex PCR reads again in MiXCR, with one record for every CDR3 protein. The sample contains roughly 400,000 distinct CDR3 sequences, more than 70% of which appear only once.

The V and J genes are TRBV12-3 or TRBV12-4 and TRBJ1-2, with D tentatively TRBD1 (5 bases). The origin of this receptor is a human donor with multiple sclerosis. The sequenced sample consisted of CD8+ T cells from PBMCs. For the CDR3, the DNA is TGTGCCAGCACCCCCACAGGCGGTAACTATGGCTACACCTTC. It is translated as CASTPTGGNYGYTF.